Given below is one T cell receptor (beta chain) in context. Total RNA amounts of at least 6 micrograms were extracted per sample. Trimming removed 4 bases from V and 4 bases from J; junction bases left unmatched: 9. The CDR3 spans 16 residues. The germline V gene has CDR1 MGHRA and CDR2 YSYEKL. Primed by a sample-barcoded 5' primer and a J-beta primer mix, a second PCR proceeded for 7 to 11 cycles. TCRdb redid the calling of the 5' RACE reads with MiXCR, one entry per CDR3 protein. The data hold about 1.4 million distinct CDR3 sequences, with roughly 59% observed a single time. The data stem from a study of blood T cells in healthy people across ages.

The rearrangement uses TRBV4-1 and TRBJ2-1, with 8 bases lining up with TRBD1. The TCR sequence derives from a man younger than 35 in good health. The sequencing input was blood. The CDR3 region has the DNA TGCGCCAGCAGCCGACCGGGACAGGAGAAATACAATGAGCAGTTCTTC. Translating gives CASSRPGQEKYNEQFF.